The rows below give T cell receptor beta chains drawn from one sample of a study of human T cells and chemical hapten exposure. TCRdb re-called the RACE reads with MiXCR, one entry per CDR3 protein. This sample has 100,000 or so distinct CDR3 sequences, with around 10% found just once. The source was whole blood, collected in connection with sensitization to the hapten diphenylcyclopropenone (DPC). These receptors came from a woman aged 40 to 50 with alopecia areata. Some clones in this sample may be carry-over from other donors' samples. Both conserved end residues are part of each CDR3. A D gene is named only where the DNA matches it firmly. For some rows the clone size is stated as once, few or many, or as a class when expanded; others skip it.

J | D | size | V | CDR3 | DNA
TRBJ1-1 | NA | NA | TRBV2 | CASRGGAGLIAFF | TGTGCCAGCAGAGGGGGGGCTGGACTAATTGCTTTCTTT
TRBJ2-7 | NA | many | TRBV6-5 | CASNKFTGTTYEQYF | TGTGCCAGCAACAAATTCACCGGGACGACCTACGAGCAGTACTTC
TRBJ1-1 | NA | many | TRBV12-3/TRBV12-4 | CASSLVGPNTEAFF | TGTGCCAGCAGTCTCGTGGGGCCCAACACTGAAGCTTTCTTT
TRBJ1-6 | NA | many | TRBV4-1 | CASSQPWGESSYNSPLHF | TGCGCCAGCAGCCAACCGTGGGGAGAGAGCTCCTATAATTCACCCCTCCACTTT
TRBJ1-4 | NA | NA | TRBV30 | CAWSNGQRQGLFF | TGTGCCTGGAGTAATGGACAGAGACAAGGACTGTTTTTT
TRBJ1-6 | TRBD1 | NA | TRBV4-3 | CASSQDTAGGNSPLHF | TGCGCCAGCAGCCAAGATACGGCAGGGGGCAATTCACCCCTCCACTTT
TRBJ1-1 | NA | NA | TRBV6-5 | CASSNAAGDTEAFF | TGTGCCAGCAGCAACGCCGCAGGAGACACTGAAGCTTTCTTT
TRBJ2-4 | NA | NA | TRBV27 | CASSNLQVQKNIQYF | TGTGCCAGCAGCAACCTACAGGTCCAAAAAAACATTCAGTACTTC
TRBJ2-1 | NA | NA | TRBV7-7 | CASSFDRSNEQFF | TGTGCCAGCAGCTTCGACAGGTCCAATGAGCAGTTCTTC
TRBJ2-1 | NA | many | TRBV4-3 | CASSQDRADNEQFF | TGCGCCAGCAGCCAAGATAGGGCAGACAATGAGCAGTTCTTC
TRBJ2-3 | TRBD1 | few | TRBV24-1 | CATSDSTGGPSFSTDTQYF | TGTGCCACCAGTGACTCAACAGGGGGGCCATCCTTTAGCACAGATACGCAGTATTTT
TRBJ1-4 | NA | NA | TRBV19 | CASEDTYNEKLFF | TGTGCCAGCGAGGACACGTATAATGAAAAACTGTTTTTT
TRBJ2-7 | NA | NA | TRBV10-3 | CAISGRQGLEQYF | TGTGCCATCAGTGGGCGTCAGGGGCTCGAGCAGTACTTC
TRBJ2-2 | TRBD1 | NA | TRBV7-2 | CASSRQGVTGELFF | TGTGCCAGCAGCCGGCAGGGGGTCACCGGGGAGCTGTTTTTT
TRBJ2-6 | NA | many | TRBV9 | CASSVGQLGVLTF | TGTGCCAGCAGCGTAGGGCAATTAGGGGTCCTGACTTTC
TRBJ1-1 | NA | NA | TRBV20-1 | CSARMRRNTEAFF | TGCAGTGCTAGGATGAGGCGCAACACTGAAGCTTTCTTT
TRBJ2-5 | NA | many | TRBV7-8 | CASSRNRDQETQYF | TGTGCCAGCAGCAGAAACAGGGACCAAGAGACCCAGTACTTC
TRBJ1-2 | NA | few | TRBV7-2 | CASSSYLVGYTF | TGTGCCAGCAGCTCCTACTTAGTTGGCTACACCTTC
TRBJ2-3 | NA | NA | TRBV29-1 | CSVDLKGPF | TGCAGCGTTGACCTGAAGGGCCCTTTT
TRBJ2-2 | NA | many | TRBV5-4 | CASSLDFTGELFF | TGTGCCAGCAGCTTGGACTTCACCGGGGAGCTGTTTTTT